Presented here are 23 T cell receptor beta chains from one specimen sequenced in a study of T cells in Graves' hyperthyroidism and ophthalmopathy. RNA transcripts served as the template for amplifying TCR beta CDR3 regions. The HTBI primer set drove a first-round RT-PCR of the TCR CDR3. Each CDR3 protein is one row after TCRdb ran MiXCR on the multiplex PCR reads. The sample has under 550,000 distinct CDR3 sequences; just under 20% are singletons. The sequenced material came from blood. The receptors stem from a middle-aged man with Graves' ophthalmopathy.

The chain uses TRBV24-1 and TRBJ2-2, with D possibly TRBD2 on 6 matching bases. V lost 4 bases, J lost 0 bases, and 11 bases lay in between. This CDR3 region has 16 residues. Per germline, CDR1 KGHDR and CDR2 SFDVKD. The CDR3 DNA is TGTGCCACCAGTGACTTGGACTACTCGAACACCGGGGAGCTGTTTTTT. Translating it yields CATSDLDYSNTGELFF.

The chain employs TRBV5-4 and TRBJ2-7; 10 positions agree with TRBD1. CDR1 and CDR2 from the germline V gene are SGHNT and YYREEE (reference sequence). J was trimmed by 5 bases and V by 3 bases; bases with no gene match: 8. CDR3 length equals 15 residues. The CDR3 bases are TGTGCCAGCAGCTCAGGAGACAGGGGGCTCAACGAGCAGTACTTC. Translation: CASSSGDRGLNEQYF.

This clonotype was seen more than once but under ten times. The chain joins TRBV20-1 to TRBJ1-5; D call uncertain. From germline, CDR1 is DFQATT and CDR2 SNEGSKA (reference sequence). Trimming cost V 1 base and J 0 bases, with 13 bases left between them. This CDR3 is built from 16 residues. The CDR3 DNA reads TGCAGTGCTAGAGTATGGGGTAAAGTTAGCAATCAGCCCCAGCATTTT. This codes for CSARVWGKVSNQPQHF.

This clonotype was found once. The chain employs TRBV28 and TRBJ2-4, with TRBD2 identical over 8 bases. The CDR3 sequence is 14 residues long. Trimming removed 7 bases from V and 8 bases from J; junction bases left unmatched: 10. CDR1 is MDHEN, CDR2 SYDVKM, per germline. CDR3 loop: CASNPSREGDIQYF. The CDR3 bases are TGTGCCAGCAACCCTTCTCGGGAGGGTGACATTCAGTACTTC.

J is TRBJ1-2 and V is TRBV7-8; 9 positions match TRBD1. Trimming cost V 6 bases and J 4 bases; bases outside gene matches: 9. Germline CDR1 reads SGHVS; CDR2 reads FQNEAQ. The CDR3 covers 15 residues. The chain's CDR3 is CASSRSGQGAYGYTF. The CDR3 region has the DNA TGTGCCAGCAGTCGCTCGGGACAGGGTGCCTATGGCTACACCTTC.

The rearrangement uses TRBV6-5 and TRBJ1-1; the D is unclear. Between the trimmed V and J ends, which lost 0 bases and 1 base, there was a span of 9 bases. This CDR3 has 15 amino acids. Germline CDR1 is MNHEY and CDR2 is SVGAGI. The CDR3 spells CASSYSGLQNTEAFF. CDR3 DNA: TGTGCCAGCAGTTACTCTGGACTTCAGAACACTGAAGCTTTCTTT.

This clonotype has only a few counts. The chain has TRBV6-1 and TRBJ2-2, with 8 positions matching TRBD1. CDR1 is MNHNS and CDR2 is SASEGT in the germline V gene. CDR3 size: 13 residues. The trim removed 10 bases at V and 2 bases at J, leaving 3 bases unmatched. CDR3: CATPGGNTGELFF. The CDR3 DNA is TGTGCCACCCCAGGGGGCAACACCGGGGAGCTGTTTTTT.

J is TRBJ2-5 and V is TRBV11-2; 9 nucleotides align to TRBD1. After removal of 1 base from V and 2 bases from J, the junction contained 8 bases not matched to a gene. The CDR3 loop spans 17 amino acids. The germline V gene has CDR1 SGHAT and CDR2 FQNNGV. The CDR3 spells CASSLVGPGQGQETQYF. The CDR3, as DNA: TGTGCCAGCAGCTTAGTTGGCCCGGGACAGGGACAAGAGACCCAGTACTTC.

This clonotype was picked up many times. The chain employs TRBV28 and TRBJ2-1; 8 positions agree with TRBD2. The CDR3 has 15 amino acids. CDR1 MDHEN and CDR2 SYDVKM come from the germline V gene. The J segment lost 4 bases and the V segment lost 2 bases, leaving 4 bases of the junction unmatched. CDR3 DNA: TGTGCCAGCAGTTTAAGGGTAGCGGGATACAATGAGCAGTTCTTC. Its translation: CASSLRVAGYNEQFF.

At least ten counts were recorded for this clonotype. The chain carries TRBV6-6 and TRBJ1-1; 11 bases align to TRBD1. Trimming at V came to 2 bases and at J to 3 bases, leaving 5 bases not matched to a gene. The CDR3 sequence is 16 residues long. CDR1 MNHNY and CDR2 SVGAGI come from the germline V gene (reference sequence). CDR3 sequence: CASSYIRDRGYTEAFF. The DNA of the CDR3 is TGTGCCAGCAGTTACATCCGGGACAGGGGGTACACTGAAGCTTTCTTT.

This clonotype was seen more than once but under ten times. The J gene is TRBJ2-7, the V gene TRBV2, with D possibly TRBD2 on 5 matching bases. The CDR3 is 12 amino acids. Trimming cost V 5 bases and J 4 bases, with 9 bases left between them. In germline, CDR1 is SNHLY, CDR2 FYNNEI. This CDR3 is CASSIGLYEQYF. CDR3 DNA: TGTGCCAGCAGTATAGGACTTTACGAGCAGTACTTC.

This clonotype turned up a few times. The chain has TRBV28 and TRBJ2-7; D is perhaps TRBD2 (6 bases). V lost 6 bases and J 7 bases, leaving 19 bases between the germline ends. CDR3 length: 14 amino acids. Germline CDR1 is MDHEN and CDR2 is SYDVKM. DNA of the CDR3: TGTGCCAGCAGGACTATAGAGAGGGCGGGAGAGCAGTACTTC. Amino acid sequence: CASRTIERAGEQYF.

There are a few counts of this clonotype. The chain joins TRBV5-5 to TRBJ1-2; possibly TRBD1 for D (5 bases). V lost 0 bases to trimming and J lost 6 bases, with 21 bases between them. The CDR3 is 17 amino acids. Germline CDR1 reads SGHKS; CDR2 reads YYEKEE (reference sequence). The CDR3 DNA reads as TGTGCCAGCAGCTTGGATGGGGGTCCGCGGCTCCGGAATGGCTACACCTTC. It is translated as CASSLDGGPRLRNGYTF.

V usage is TRBV29-1 and J usage is TRBJ2-7; 7 nucleotides match TRBD1. This CDR3 spans 13 amino acids. V gave up 6 bases and J gave up 0 bases; unmatched junction bases: 5. Germline V lookup: CDR1 SQVTM, CDR2 ANQGSEA. The CDR3 region is CSVQAGGSYEQYF. Here the CDR3 DNA reads TGCAGCGTCCAAGCAGGGGGCTCCTACGAGCAGTACTTC.

This chain uses TRBV7-9 with TRBJ1-1; D is undetermined. In germline, CDR1 is SEHNR, CDR2 FQNEAQ (reference sequence). The CDR3 runs to 13 residues. V was clipped by 4 bases and J by 11 bases, with 17 bases between them. The CDR3, as DNA: TGTGCCAGCAGCTCTTCGGGATCGTACGGGGCTTTCTTT. Protein sequence: CASSSSGSYGAFF.

The chain is built from TRBV3-1 and TRBJ2-1; 8 positions match TRBD2. The CDR3 extends over 16 amino acids. From germline, CDR1 is LGHDT and CDR2 YNNKEL (reference sequence). The trim removed 4 bases at V and 7 bases at J, leaving 12 bases unmatched. The chain's CDR3 is CASSRTRGGRGNEQFF. CDR3 bases: TGTGCCAGCAGCCGGACTCGGGGGGGCCGGGGGAATGAGCAGTTCTTC.

This chain joins TRBV4-2 and TRBJ2-7, with a weak D call TRBD2 (6 bases). The germline gives CDR1 LGHNA, CDR2 YNFKEQ. The CDR3 totals 16 residues. V dropped 0 bases and J dropped 5 bases, with 17 bases sitting between them. DNA for the CDR3: TGTGCCAGCAGCCAAGATCTCCCCTCTAGCGCCCACGAGCAGTACTTC. This translates into CASSQDLPSSAHEQYF.

This clonotype was seen only a few times. The chain has TRBV7-9 and TRBJ2-5; 8 positions agree with TRBD2. J gave up 4 bases and V 1 base, and 11 bases lay outside the gene matches. CDR1 and CDR2 (germline): SEHNR, FQNEAQ (reference sequence). CDR3 length equals 17 residues. The CDR3 DNA sequence: TGTGCCAGCAGCTTAGGACCCCCGCGGGGGGTGAGAGAGACCCAGTACTTC. Translated, it gives CASSLGPPRGVRETQYF.

This chain uses TRBV12-3 or TRBV12-4 with TRBJ2-3; maybe TRBD2 (5 bases). Trimming stripped 5 bases from V and 4 bases from J, with 10 bases between. The CDR3 runs 13 residues. CDR3: CASSTRLSDTQYF. CDR3 nucleotides: TGTGCCAGCAGTACTAGATTGTCAGATACGCAGTATTTT.

The sample holds many counts of this clonotype. The chain uses TRBV12-3 or TRBV12-4 and TRBJ1-2, with D unclear. With 2 bases removed from V and 8 bases from J, the gap between germline ends came to 12 bases. The CDR3 is made up of 13 amino acids. The CDR3: CASSLRTHGGYTF. The CDR3 DNA reads TGTGCCAGCAGTTTAAGGACTCACGGGGGCTACACCTTC.

The rearrangement uses TRBV10-3 and TRBJ2-7, with 9 bases matching TRBD1. Germline loops: CDR1 ENHRY, CDR2 SYGVKD. The CDR3 has 15 residues. Losses at the gene ends were 6 bases for V and 3 bases for J; bases not matched to a gene: 9. The CDR3 sequence: CAISSDRGNLYEQYF. DNA of the CDR3: TGTGCCATCAGCTCGGACAGGGGCAACCTCTACGAGCAGTACTTC.

This clonotype was counted ten times or more. The rearrangement links TRBV7-9 to TRBJ2-1; D is uncertain. Trimming removed 6 bases from V and 0 bases from J, with 15 bases in between. This CDR3 has 16 amino acids. Germline-derived CDR1 and CDR2 are SEHNR and FQNEAQ (reference sequence). CDR3 loop: CASSPWPESSYNEQFF. In nucleotides, the CDR3 is TGTGCCAGCAGTCCCTGGCCGGAAAGCTCCTACAATGAGCAGTTCTTC.

This clonotype has more than one count but fewer than ten. J is TRBJ2-3 and V is TRBV30; the match to TRBD2 covers 13 bases. Germline CDR1 GTSNPN, CDR2 SVGIG (reference sequence). This CDR3 comprises 15 residues. J gave up 8 bases and V 0 bases, and 5 bases lay outside the gene matches. The CDR3 loop is CAWSVLAGGPGTQYF. The CDR3 DNA sequence: TGTGCCTGGAGTGTACTAGCGGGAGGGCCGGGTACGCAGTATTTT.